Shown below are 6 T cell receptor beta chains from a single sample sequenced in a study of beta chain features in type 1 diabetes. Expressed TCRB transcripts were sequenced because the isolated RNA had all been reverse transcribed beforehand. The assay was immunoSEQ multiplex PCR, and TCRdb's table has in-frame clones only and misses some. The sample has under 500,000 clones; 30% are singletons. Sequenced: naive CD4+ T cells from blood. Receptor source: a man aged 18 to 29 in good health.

The chain recombines TRBV9 with TRBJ2-1, with 8 bases aligning to TRBD2. Germline V lookup: CDR1 SGDLS, CDR2 YYNGEE. This CDR3 spans 18 amino acids. The V segment lost 4 bases and the J segment 1 base; nucleotides outside the gene matches: 13. This CDR3 is CASSPRGQRERSYNEQFF. The CDR3 coding sequence is TGTGCCAGCAGCCCGAGGGGCCAGCGGGAGAGGTCCTACAATGAGCAGTTCTTC.

The V call is TRBV11-3, the J call TRBJ2-1; D might be TRBD2 (5 bases). The CDR3 totals 17 residues. V lost 4 bases and J lost 1, with 17 bases in between. Looked up from germline, CDR1 is SGHNT and CDR2 is YENEEA. This CDR3 is CASSSSWSGKSYNEQFF. DNA of the CDR3: TGTGCCAGCAGCTCCTCTTGGAGCGGCAAGTCCTACAATGAGCAGTTCTTC. Combining the CDR3 with reference TRBV11-3 and TRBJ2-1 gives the whole variable domain EAGVVQSPRYKIIEKKQPVAFWCNPISGHNTLYWYLQNLGQGPELLIRYENEEAVDDSQLPKDRFSAERLKGVDSTLKIQPAELGDSAVYLCASSSSWSGKSYNEQFFGPGTRLTVL.

The chain employs TRBV28 and TRBJ2-3; 8 bases line up with TRBD2. V shed 6 bases and J 4 bases; nucleotides not matched to a gene: 9. The CDR3 spans 15 residues. Germline V CDR1 and CDR2: MDHEN, SYDVKM. CDR3: CASRRTGAGADTQYF. The DNA for the CDR3 is TGTGCCAGCAGGCGCACAGGAGCGGGGGCAGATACGCAGTATTTT.

The chain uses TRBV11-2 and TRBJ2-3; 8 bases are shared with TRBD1. The CDR3 contains 15 residues. V lost 4 bases, J lost 1 base, and 4 bases stayed unmatched. CDR1 is SGHAT, CDR2 FQNNGV, per germline. DNA for the CDR3: TGTGCCAGCAGCTCTGTCAGGGGGCGCACAGATACGCAGTATTTT. Amino acid sequence: CASSSVRGRTDTQYF.

J is TRBJ2-5 and V is TRBV29-1; the D gene could be TRBD1 or TRBD2 (5 bases each). CDR1 is SQVTM, CDR2 ANQGSEA, per germline. The length of the CDR3 is 12 residues. V gave up 5 bases and J gave up 5 bases, with 12 bases separating them. The CDR3 spells CSVLRGDETQYF. CDR3 DNA sequence: TGCAGCGTTCTCAGAGGGGATGAGACCCAGTACTTC. Based on the CDR3 plus reference TRBV29-1 and TRBJ2-5, the full variable domain is SAVISQKPSRDICQRGTSLTIQCQVDSQVTMMFWYRQQPGQSLTLIATANQGSEATYESGFVIDKFPISRPNLTFSTLTVSNMSPEDSSIYLCSVLRGDETQYFGPGTRLLVL.

The chain employs TRBV20-1 and TRBJ1-2; D not certain. From germline, CDR1 is DFQATT and CDR2 SNEGSKA (reference sequence). The CDR3 spans 11 residues. V lost 3 bases, J lost 5 bases, and 7 bases lay in between. The CDR3 here is CSARRPYGYTF. DNA of the CDR3: TGCAGTGCTAGGAGACCATATGGCTACACCTTC.